This TCR beta chain was obtained from a study of cytotoxic CD8 clonotypes in ibrutinib-treated CLL. Looking at the study overall: Under twelve relapsed/refractory, some 14 treatment-naive; around 18 IGHV unmutated. Response was recorded as partial in some 24 patients and complete in 2; at median roughly 68 months, approximately 15 remained remitted and some twelve had progressed. Points from the study as a whole: Age-matched healthy donor levels were exceeded by baseline clonality, which tracked circulating CD8+ T-cell counts.

The V gene lost 5 bases and the J gene lost 6 bases, with 11 bases spanning the gap. Germline assignment: CDR1 SGHTA and CDR2 FQGNSA. There are 13 residues in the CDR3. Sequencing was designed to attain a depth spanning 1 in 200,000 to 1 in 1 million T cells. Sequencing was performed with immunoSEQ multiplex PCR; in TCRdb, only in-frame clones are kept and a portion is missing. The sample yields about 120,000 clones, 80% to 90% seen once. In the case of this clone: Its cognate antigen is unknown.

The sequencing here drew on PBMCs, taken after 24 months of ibrutinib treatment. The source is a human donor with chronic lymphocytic leukemia. The rearrangement links TRBV7-2 to TRBJ2-1, with D maybe TRBD1 (6 bases). DNA of the CDR3: TGTGCCAGCAGCCAAGGACAGTTCAATGAGCAGTTCTTC. Translation: CASSQGQFNEQFF.